One sample yielded the 27 T cell receptor beta chains listed below, sequenced in a study of technical replicates of blood from a few donors. Using immunoSEQ multiplex PCR, the repertoire was profiled, and TCRdb retains in-frame clones only, with some absent. The profile shows some 94,000 clones, 96% of them singletons. Sequencing was performed on T cells isolated from PBMCs. The origin of the receptors is a human donor in good health.

The chain recombines TRBV12-5 with TRBJ2-2, with D maybe TRBD2 (6 bases). This CDR3 has 13 residues. V lost 5 bases and J 6 bases, leaving 10 bases between the germline ends. Germline CDR1 LGHNT, CDR2 FRNRAP. Written as DNA, the CDR3 is TGTGCTAGTGGTGCGGAGGGGTCCGGGGAGCTGTTTTTT. Translation: CASGAEGSGELFF.

This chain connects TRBV7-2 to TRBJ1-5, with D uncertain. Germline CDR1 SGHTA, CDR2 FQGNSA. Trimming stripped 4 bases from V and 1 base from J, with 11 bases between. The CDR3 is made up of 15 amino acids. The DNA of the CDR3 is TGTGCCAGCAGCTCGACTAGCAGGAGCAATCAGCCCCAGCATTTT. This translates into CASSSTSRSNQPQHF.

V gene TRBV2 combines with J gene TRBJ2-5; TRBD2 agrees at 13 bases. Germline CDR1 SNHLY, CDR2 FYNNEI. The CDR3 runs to 16 residues. Trimming took 3 bases from V and 0 from J; bases not matched to a gene: 1. CDR3 region: CASSEGLAGYQETQYF. The CDR3 DNA follows: TGTGCCAGCAGTGAGGGACTAGCGGGATACCAAGAGACCCAGTACTTC.

This sequence joins TRBV30 and TRBJ2-1, with a possible D match to TRBD1 (6 bases). Germline-derived CDR1 and CDR2 are GTSNPN and SVGIG (reference sequence). The V and J ends lost 0 bases and 4 bases respectively, with 10 bases between them. CDR3 length equals 14 residues. The CDR3, as DNA: TGTGCCTGGAGTGTACAGGGACCATACAATGAGCAGTTCTTC. Encoded protein: CAWSVQGPYNEQFF.

The chain uses TRBV5-1 and TRBJ1-3; no clear D. With 4 bases removed from V and 0 bases from J, the gap between germline ends came to 17 bases. Germline V gives CDR1 SGHRS, CDR2 YFSETQ. The CDR3 extends over 17 amino acids. CDR3 loop: CASSPTLISGSGNTIYF. DNA of the CDR3: TGCGCCAGCAGCCCCACCCTAATCTCGGGCTCTGGAAACACCATATATTTT.

V and J are TRBV4-2 and TRBJ2-1; 16 nucleotides line up with TRBD2. The J segment lost 7 bases and the V segment lost 0 bases, leaving 0 bases of the junction unmatched. This CDR3 is built from 16 residues. Germline V gene data show CDR1 as LGHNA and CDR2 as YNFKEQ. The CDR3 nucleotides are TGTGCCAGCAGCCAAGAGGGACTAGCGGGAGGGAATGAGCAGTTCTTC. This translates into CASSQEGLAGGNEQFF.

V gene TRBV7-9 combines with J gene TRBJ2-5, with D maybe TRBD1 (6 bases). Per the germline V gene, CDR1 is SEHNR and CDR2 is FQNEAQ (reference sequence). The length of the CDR3 is 14 residues. The V gene lost 5 bases and the J gene lost 3 bases, with 13 bases spanning the gap. The CDR3 DNA is TGTGCCAGCAGCGGCAGGGGTGGGGAAGAGACCCAGTACTTC. Its translation: CASSGRGGEETQYF. The full variable domain, in which reference TRBV7-9 and TRBJ2-5 provide the parts outside the CDR3, is DTGVSQNPRHKITKRGQNVTFRCDPISEHNRLYWYRQTLGQGPEFLTYFQNEAQLEKSRLLSDRFSAERPKGSFSTLEIQRTEQGDSAMYLCASSGRGGEETQYFGPGTRLLVL.

V gene TRBV6-5 combines with J gene TRBJ1-2; maybe TRBD1 (6 bases). From germline, CDR1 is MNHEY and CDR2 SVGAGI. This CDR3 contains 13 residues. The ends were cut back, 6 bases at V and 7 bases at J, with 15 bases in the middle. The CDR3 DNA sequence: TGTGCCAGCAGCAAGGGGGTTATAGGTGGCTACACCTTC. Its translation: CASSKGVIGGYTF.

The chain joins TRBV11-2 to TRBJ2-3; TRBD2 matches 8 bases. The CDR3 spans 15 residues. Germline CDR1 and CDR2: SGHAT and FQNNGV. With 5 bases clipped from V and 6 bases from J, the junction kept 10 bases outside the gene matches. This CDR3 reads CASSPLSGSYDTQYF. CDR3 DNA sequence: TGTGCCAGCAGCCCACTAAGCGGGAGCTACGATACGCAGTATTTT.

Here the CDR3 DNA reads TGCGCCAGCAGCTTCGGCGGGAGCTACTACAATGAGCAGTTCTTC. Its translation: CASSFGGSYYNEQFF. This chain joins TRBV5-1 and TRBJ2-1; 7 positions match TRBD2. CDR1 and CDR2 (germline): SGHRS, YFSETQ. Trimming cost V 2 bases and J 3 bases; bases outside gene matches: 5. The CDR3 sequence is 15 residues long.

This rearrangement joins TRBV6-1 to TRBJ2-1, with 8 bases fitting TRBD2. V trimming: 1 base; J trimming: 8 bases; junction bases outside the gene matches: 7. This CDR3 has 15 amino acids. Germline lookup yields CDR1 MNHNS and CDR2 SASEGT. The CDR3 here is CASSEVGAGVDEQFF. The CDR3 DNA reads TGTGCCAGCAGTGAAGTTGGAGCGGGAGTTGATGAGCAGTTCTTC.

The chain links TRBV19 to TRBJ2-3, with D maybe TRBD2 (5 bases). There are 12 residues in the CDR3. The V gene lost 5 bases and the J gene lost 9 bases, with 12 bases spanning the gap. CDR1 is LNHDA and CDR2 is SQIVND in the germline V gene (reference sequence). CDR3 nucleotide sequence: TGTGCCAGTAGTCCGGAGGTCGGGACGCAGTATTTT. Its protein product is CASSPEVGTQYF.

This sequence joins TRBV30 and TRBJ2-7; 10 bases line up with TRBD2. Germline lookup yields CDR1 GTSNPN and CDR2 SVGIG (reference sequence). CDR3 length equals 17 residues. V gave up 4 bases and J gave up 2 bases; unmatched junction bases: 14. CDR3 DNA: TGTGCCTGGAAGGAACCCGTTAGCGGGGGGTTAGCCTACGAGCAGTACTTC. It specifies CAWKEPVSGGLAYEQYF. The whole variable domain, filled in from reference TRBV30 and TRBJ2-7, reads SQTIHQWPATLVQPVGSPLSLECTVEGTSNPNLYWYRQAAGRGLQLLFYSVGIGQISSEVPQNLSASRPQDRQFILSSKKLLLSDSGFYLCAWKEPVSGGLAYEQYFGPGTRLTVT.

The chain links TRBV28 to TRBJ2-2; TRBD1 matches 9 bases. CDR3 size: 15 residues. Germline V gives CDR1 MDHEN, CDR2 SYDVKM. The trim removed 5 bases at V and 4 bases at J, leaving 5 bases unmatched. The CDR3 here is CASSPRDRVTGELFF. The DNA for the CDR3 is TGTGCCAGCAGTCCCCGGGACAGGGTCACCGGGGAGCTGTTTTTT.

This clone has only a few counts. J is TRBJ2-7 and V is TRBV5-1; the match to TRBD2 covers 10 bases. CDR3 length equals 18 residues. The ends lost 0 bases at V and 3 bases at J; junction bases unmatched: 12. Germline CDR1 is SGHRS and CDR2 is YFSETQ. The CDR3 loop reads CASSLGASGSHTLYEQYF. The CDR3 DNA reads TGCGCCAGCAGCTTGGGGGCTAGCGGGAGCCACACCCTCTACGAGCAGTACTTC.

The gene calls are TRBV4-3 and TRBJ1-3; perhaps TRBD1 as D (6 bases). V was cut by 2 bases and J by 3 bases, with 11 bases left in between. Germline V CDR1 and CDR2: LGHNA, YSLEER. This CDR3 has 15 amino acids. The CDR3 reads CASSQWSRGGNTIYF. DNA of the CDR3: TGCGCCAGCAGCCAATGGAGCAGGGGTGGAAACACCATATATTTT.

The CDR3 DNA is TGTGCCAGCAGCCCCAGGTACGGCCCCATGATTGGAGAGCAGTTCTTC. The encoded protein is CASSPRYGPMIGEQFF. This chain links TRBV7-9 with TRBJ2-1; D unclear. The CDR3 runs 16 residues. Deletions cut 5 bases from V and 10 bases from J, with 24 bases between. Germline CDR1 is SEHNR and CDR2 is FQNEAQ (reference sequence).

J is TRBJ2-6 and V is TRBV5-6; D is ambiguous. Germline lookup yields CDR1 SGHDT and CDR2 YYEEEE. The germline V and J ends were trimmed by 3 bases and 0 bases, with 7 bases remaining between them. The CDR3 consists of 15 residues. CDR3 coding DNA: TGTGCCAGCAGCTGGTACAACTCTGGGGCCAACGTCCTGACTTTC. It is translated as CASSWYNSGANVLTF.

The gene calls are TRBV2 and TRBJ1-4; 7 bases align to TRBD1. The germline V gene encodes CDR1 SNHLY and CDR2 FYNNEI. Trimming cost V 9 bases and J 4 bases; bases outside gene matches: 5. CDR3 length equals 13 residues. The CDR3 loop is CASIQGLNEKLFF. In nucleotides, the CDR3 is TGTGCCAGTATACAGGGGCTTAATGAAAAACTGTTTTTT.

The J gene is TRBJ2-7, the V gene TRBV15; tentative D call: TRBD2 (5 bases). Germline V CDR1 and CDR2: LNHNV, YYDKDF (reference sequence). CDR3 length equals 15 residues. Trimming pared 0 bases from V and 2 bases from J, leaving 11 bases between. The CDR3 DNA is TGTGCCACCAGCAGAGAGCGCGACGGGACCTACGAGCAGTACTTC. It yields the protein CATSRERDGTYEQYF.

The rearrangement uses TRBV4-2 and TRBJ1-1; 8 bases align to TRBD1. The CDR3 totals 16 residues. Germline loops: CDR1 LGHNA, CDR2 YNFKEQ. Losses at the gene ends were 3 bases for V and 6 bases for J; bases not matched to a gene: 12. The CDR3 nucleotides are TGTGCCAGCAGCCATGGGCAGGGGGCGGTTTGGCCTGAAGCTTTCTTT. It translates to CASSHGQGAVWPEAFF.

The chain combines TRBV6-6 with TRBJ1-2, with 10 nucleotides matching TRBD1. CDR3 size: 15 residues. CDR1 MNHNY and CDR2 SVGAGI come from the germline V gene (reference sequence). The V and J ends lost 7 bases and 8 bases, in that order; junction bases with no gene match: 13. CDR3 region: CASTLTLGTGAGYTF. As DNA, the CDR3 is TGTGCCAGCACCTTGACTTTAGGGACAGGGGCGGGCTACACCTTC.

The chain is built from TRBV19 and TRBJ1-1, with 7 bases aligning to TRBD1. V gave up 5 bases and J gave up 0 bases; unmatched junction bases: 9. Germline V lookup: CDR1 LNHDA, CDR2 SQIVND (reference sequence). The CDR3 extends over 16 amino acids. Here the CDR3 DNA reads TGTGCCAGTAGTTCTTACGTTGGGACAGTGAACACTGAAGCTTTCTTT. Translation: CASSSYVGTVNTEAFF.

CDR3 bases: TGTGCCAGTACAGGGGGCGGCTATGGCTACACCTTC. This encodes CASTGGGYGYTF. The V call is TRBV28, the J call TRBJ1-2, with 9 bases lining up with TRBD1. This CDR3 is built from 12 residues. CDR1 is MDHEN and CDR2 is SYDVKM in the germline V gene. V shed 9 bases and J 4 bases; nucleotides not matched to a gene: 3.

This clone has only one observation. The chain combines TRBV11-3 with TRBJ2-2, with TRBD1 identical over 9 bases. The trim removed 4 bases at V and 3 bases at J, leaving 6 bases unmatched. This CDR3 is 16 amino acids long. In germline, CDR1 is SGHNT, CDR2 YENEEA. The CDR3 loop reads CASSSWTGVDTGELFF. The DNA for the CDR3 is TGTGCCAGCAGCTCCTGGACAGGGGTGGACACCGGGGAGCTGTTTTTT.

The chain joins TRBV2 to TRBJ2-4; perhaps TRBD2 as D (6 bases). The CDR3 covers 15 residues. V was shortened by 4 bases and J by 9 bases, with 19 bases between the two germline ends. Germline CDR1 and CDR2: SNHLY and FYNNEI. CDR3 protein: CASSVRRDSRAIQYF. CDR3 bases: TGTGCCAGCAGTGTGCGCCGGGACTCTAGGGCCATTCAGTACTTC.

The chain employs TRBV11-2 and TRBJ1-2; D is perhaps TRBD1 (6 bases). Germline CDR1 and CDR2: SGHAT and FQNNGV. V was pared by 5 bases and J by 8 bases, with 18 bases between. The CDR3 runs 14 residues. CDR3 DNA: TGTGCCAGCAGCCCTGAGGACAGACCGCCGGGCTACACCTTC. Protein sequence: CASSPEDRPPGYTF.